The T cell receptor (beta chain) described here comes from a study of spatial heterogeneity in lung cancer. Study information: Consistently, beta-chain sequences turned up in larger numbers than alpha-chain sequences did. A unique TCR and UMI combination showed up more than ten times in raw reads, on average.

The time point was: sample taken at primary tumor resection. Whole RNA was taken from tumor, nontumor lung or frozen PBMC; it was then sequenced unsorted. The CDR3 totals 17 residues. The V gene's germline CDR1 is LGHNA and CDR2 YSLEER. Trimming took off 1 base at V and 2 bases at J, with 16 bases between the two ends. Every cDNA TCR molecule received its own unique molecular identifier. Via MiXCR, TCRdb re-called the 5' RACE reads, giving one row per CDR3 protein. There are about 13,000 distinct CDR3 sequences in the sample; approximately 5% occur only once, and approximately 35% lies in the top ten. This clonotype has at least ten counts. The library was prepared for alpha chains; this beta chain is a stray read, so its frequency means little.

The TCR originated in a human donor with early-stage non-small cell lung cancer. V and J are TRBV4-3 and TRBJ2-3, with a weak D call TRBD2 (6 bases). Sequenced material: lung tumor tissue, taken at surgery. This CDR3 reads CASSQVGGAVNTDTQYF. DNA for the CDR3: TGCGCCAGCAGCCAAGTAGGCGGGGCGGTGAACACAGATACGCAGTATTTT.